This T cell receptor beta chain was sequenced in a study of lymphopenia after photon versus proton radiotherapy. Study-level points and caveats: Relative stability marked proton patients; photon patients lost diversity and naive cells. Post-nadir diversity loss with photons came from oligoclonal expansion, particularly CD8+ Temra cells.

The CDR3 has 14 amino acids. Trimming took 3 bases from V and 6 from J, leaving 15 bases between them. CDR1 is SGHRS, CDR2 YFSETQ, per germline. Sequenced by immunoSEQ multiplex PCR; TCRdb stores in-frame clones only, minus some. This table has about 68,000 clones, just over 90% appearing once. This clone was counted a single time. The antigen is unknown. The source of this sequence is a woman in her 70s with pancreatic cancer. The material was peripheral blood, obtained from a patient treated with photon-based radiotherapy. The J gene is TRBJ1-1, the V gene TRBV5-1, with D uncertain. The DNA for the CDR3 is TGCGCCAGCAGCTCCCGGGGTATCGTAGCTGAAGCTTTCTTT. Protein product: CASSSRGIVAEAFF.